This T cell receptor (beta chain) was captured in a study of shared clonotypes between healthy human individuals. The CDR3 has 15 residues. From germline, CDR1 is LNHDA and CDR2 SQIVND (reference sequence). The J segment lost 4 bases and the V segment lost 8 bases, leaving 11 bases of the junction unmatched. CD45RO-negative cells were positively selected for CCR7, leaving out terminally differentiated effector memory CD45RA+ cells. Those who donated, Caucasian adults without exception, all lived in Nashville, Tennessee. Study-wide points: The researchers took only blood, and tissue repertoires probably look different. Richness estimates generally favored naive over memory subsets.

The data were produced by immunoSEQ multiplex PCR, yet TCRdb's version contains in-frame clones alone and is incomplete. This sample has a few hundred thousand clones, with less than 97% found just once. Comment on this clone: Its antigen is still unknown.

Sequencing was done on a sample of naive CD8+ T cells sorted from blood. The clonotype comes from a woman in her 30s in good health. This chain joins TRBV19 and TRBJ1-5; the match to TRBD1 covers 7 bases. Here the CDR3 reads CASGRDRALNQPQHF. The CDR3 nucleotides read TGTGCCAGTGGCCGAGACAGGGCCCTTAATCAGCCCCAGCATTTT.